This TCR beta chain appears in the sequencing data of a study of radiotherapy plus CTLA-4 blockade in lung cancer. J gave up 5 bases and V 4 bases, and 4 bases lay outside the gene matches. The CDR3 sequence is 13 residues long. Germline loops: CDR1 MGHDK, CDR2 SYGVNS. Sequencing was performed with immunoSEQ multiplex PCR; in TCRdb, only in-frame clones are kept and a portion is missing. This table holds some 80,000 clones, over 70% found once. The V and J genes are TRBV25-1 and TRBJ1-2, with 7 bases that match TRBD1. The sample was peripheral blood, taken from a patient treated with radiotherapy plus ipilimumab. This sequence was found in a human donor with non-small cell lung cancer whose response to radiotherapy plus ipilimumab could not be evaluated. Some clones in this sample may be carry-over from other donors' samples. The CDR3 loop is CASSAMGQYGYTF. The CDR3 region has the DNA TGTGCCAGCAGTGCCATGGGACAGTATGGCTACACCTTC.